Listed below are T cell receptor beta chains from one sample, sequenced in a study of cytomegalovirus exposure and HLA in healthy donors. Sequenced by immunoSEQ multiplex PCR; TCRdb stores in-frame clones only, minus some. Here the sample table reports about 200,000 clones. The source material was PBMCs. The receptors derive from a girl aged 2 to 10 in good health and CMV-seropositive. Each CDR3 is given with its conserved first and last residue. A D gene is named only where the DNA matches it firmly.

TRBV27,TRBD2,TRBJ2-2,TGTGCCAGCAGTTTACCGGGAGGAGAACCATACGGGGAGCTGTTTTTT,CASSLPGGEPYGELFF
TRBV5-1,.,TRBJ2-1,TGCGCCAGCAGCTTGTTGGGCAGGGTCAATGAGCAGTTCTTC,CASSLLGRVNEQFF
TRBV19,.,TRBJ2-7,TGTGCCAGTAGTAGCTCTAGCCCGTGGGAGCAGTACTTC,CASSSSSPWEQYF
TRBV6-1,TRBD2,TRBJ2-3,TGTGCCAGCAGGACTAGCGTCGGCACAGATACGCAGTATTTT,CASRTSVGTDTQYF
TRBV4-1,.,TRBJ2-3,TGCGCCAGCAGCCCGCTGGCGGATCCTAGCACAGATACGCAGTATTTT,CASSPLADPSTDTQYF
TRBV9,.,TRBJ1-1,TGTGCCAGCAGCCCCTTGACACTGGCTTTCTTT,CASSPLTLAFF
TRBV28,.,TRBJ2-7,TGTGCCATCAAGGGGGATTCCTACGAGCAGTACTTC,CAIKGDSYEQYF
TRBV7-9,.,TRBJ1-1,TGTGCCAGCAGCAAGGGTGAGGAGGGCACTGAAGCTTTCTTT,CASSKGEEGTEAFF
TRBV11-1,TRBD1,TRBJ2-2,TGTGCCAGCAGCTATGACAGGGGGCCTTACACCGGGGAGCTGTTTTTT,CASSYDRGPYTGELFF
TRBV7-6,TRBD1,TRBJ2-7,TGTGCCAGCAGCCACCGGGACAGGGGAGGGGAGCAGTACTTC,CASSHRDRGGEQYF
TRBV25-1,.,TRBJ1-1,TGTGCCAGCAGTGACCGGAACACTGAAGCTTTCTTT,CASSDRNTEAFF
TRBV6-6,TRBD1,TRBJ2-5,TGTGCCAGCAGTTACGGGGACAGGGGATTCGAGACCCAGTACTTC,CASSYGDRGFETQYF
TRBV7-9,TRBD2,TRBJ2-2,TGTGCCAGCAGCCCTGGACTAGCGGGAGGGCACCGGGAGCTGTTTTTT,CASSPGLAGGHRELFF
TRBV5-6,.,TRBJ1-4,TGTGCCAGCAGCCCCGGTTGGCTGAGGGATGAAAAACTGTTTTTT,CASSPGWLRDEKLFF
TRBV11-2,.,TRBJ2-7,TGTGCCAGCAGCTCCAGGGGTAGTTACGAGCAGTACTTC,CASSSRGSYEQYF
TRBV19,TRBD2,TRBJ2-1,TGTGCCAGTAACCCTCTAGCGGGAGTGGTCACTGAGCAGTTCTTC,CASNPLAGVVTEQFF
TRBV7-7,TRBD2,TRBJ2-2,TGTGCCAGCAGCTTCAGCGGGAGTCGGGAGCTGTTTTTT,CASSFSGSRELFF
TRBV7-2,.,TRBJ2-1,TGTGCCAGCAGCCTCACTAGCTACAATGAGCAGTTCTTC,CASSLTSYNEQFF
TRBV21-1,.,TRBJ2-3,TGTGCCAGCAGCGAGGTGGGTCAGCGGGGGACCACAGATACGCAGTATTTT,CASSEVGQRGTTDTQYF
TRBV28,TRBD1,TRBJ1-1,TGTGCCAGCAGAGCTGAACAGGGGGTGAACACTGAAGCTTTCTTT,CASRAEQGVNTEAFF
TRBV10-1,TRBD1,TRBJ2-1,TGCGCCAGCAGACCCGGGACAGGGGCAAATAATGAGCAGTTCTTC,CASRPGTGANNEQFF
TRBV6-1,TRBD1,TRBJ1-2,TGTGCCAGCAGTGAAGACAGGGGGCAAGGCTACACCTTC,CASSEDRGQGYTF
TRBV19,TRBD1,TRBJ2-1,TGTGCCAGTAGTATAGCGGCAGGGGGATTTAACAATGAGCAGTTCTTC,CASSIAAGGFNNEQFF
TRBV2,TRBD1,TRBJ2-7,TGTGCCAGCAGTGACGAGGACAGGGACCTTTCCTACGAGCAGTACTTC,CASSDEDRDLSYEQYF
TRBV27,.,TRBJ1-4,TGTGCCAGCAGTTTTTATAGGACAGCTTCAACTAATGAAAAACTGTTTTTT,CASSFYRTASTNEKLFF
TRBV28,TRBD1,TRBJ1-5,TGTGCCAGCGGGGGTCCAGGGGGTCAGCCCCAGCATTTT,CASGGPGGQPQHF
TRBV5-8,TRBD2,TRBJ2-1,TGTGCCAGCAGGCCAAGAGCGGTGGGGGGGTACTCCTACAATGAGCAGTTCTTC,CASRPRAVGGYSYNEQFF
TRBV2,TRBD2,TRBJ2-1,TGTGCCAGCAGCCGGGGAGGGACTAGTCGATTCGATGAGCAGTTCTTC,CASSRGGTSRFDEQFF
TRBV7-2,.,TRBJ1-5,TGTGCCAGCAGCTTAGGCGGCAGGGTCAATCAGCCCCAGCATTTT,CASSLGGRVNQPQHF
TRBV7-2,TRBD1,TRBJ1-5,TGTGCCAGCAGCCGACAGGGTGGAGTCCAGCCCCAGCATTTT,CASSRQGGVQPQHF
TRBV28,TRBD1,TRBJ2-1,TGTGCCAGCCAAACGGGACAGGGGTACAATGAGCAGTTCTTC,CASQTGQGYNEQFF
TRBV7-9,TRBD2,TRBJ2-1,TGTGCCAGCACCGAGGACAGCCCGGGGCTAGCGGGTAGGGATGAGCAGTTCTTC,CASTEDSPGLAGRDEQFF
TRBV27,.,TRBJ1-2,TGTGCCAGCAGTTCCTATGACTATGGCTACACCTTC,CASSSYDYGYTF
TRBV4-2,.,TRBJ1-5,TGTGCCAGCAGCCAAGCGGGAGTCCCGGGGGATCGACAGCCCCAGCATTTT,CASSQAGVPGDRQPQHF
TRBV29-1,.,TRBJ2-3,TGCAGCGTCCATGTCGGGGGGCCCCTGACGAATACGCAGTATTTT,CSVHVGGPLTNTQYF
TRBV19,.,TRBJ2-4,TGTGCCAGTAGCGGGGTGGGCGAAGCCAAAAACATTCAGTACTTC,CASSGVGEAKNIQYF
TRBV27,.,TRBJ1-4,TGTGCCAGCACCCAGTGGGGCACCGGTCAAAAACTGTTTTTT,CASTQWGTGQKLFF
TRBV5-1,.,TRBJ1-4,TGCGCCAGCAGCTCGGGAGGGTATAATGAAAAACTGTTTTTT,CASSSGGYNEKLFF
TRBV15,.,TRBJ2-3,TGTGCCACCAGCCGAACCACAGGGTCGACTAGCACAGATACGCAGTATTTT,CATSRTTGSTSTDTQYF
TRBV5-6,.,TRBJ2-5,TGTGCCAGCAGCTTCGACAGCATGAGGGAGACCCAGTACTTC,CASSFDSMRETQYF
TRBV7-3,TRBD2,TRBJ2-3,TGTGCCAGCAGCTTAACGGGGCGGGAGAGCACAGATACGCAGTATTTT,CASSLTGRESTDTQYF